The present T cell receptor beta chain was sequenced within a study of cytomegalovirus exposure and HLA in healthy donors. Primers for the PCR totalled 60 Vbeta and 13 Jbeta. The data were produced by immunoSEQ multiplex PCR, yet TCRdb's version contains in-frame clones alone and is incomplete. In the table there are some 120,000 clones, around 77% of which are singletons. Germline loops: CDR1 SNHLY, CDR2 FYNNEI. The CDR3 is 12 residues long. V gave up 8 bases and J gave up 6 bases, with 11 bases separating them. This sequence joins TRBV2 and TRBJ2-1; perhaps TRBD1 as D (6 bases). Specimen: PBMCs. This clonotype originated in a human donor in good health. The DNA for the CDR3 is TGTGCCAGCCTACAGGGTCGCAATGAGCAGTTCTTC. Translated: CASLQGRNEQFF.